These T cell receptor beta chains were read from a single sample in a study of T cell responses to AZD1222 COVID-19 vaccine. Sequenced by immunoSEQ multiplex PCR; TCRdb stores in-frame clones only, minus some. The sample lists roughly 150,000 clones, 90% occurring once. Specimen: peripheral blood, collected on day 0 of AZD1222 vaccination. The receptors originated from an adult in good health. CDR3s include the opening cysteine and the closing phenylalanine or tryptophan. Part of the rows lack a size; the others show once, few, many or a class for expanded clones.

clone_size v_call cdr3_aa
. TRBV27 CASSFGQGNSYGYTF
. TRBV2 CASYVTDTQYF
. TRBV5-1 CASSPGDQYNEQFF
. TRBV14 CASSQPGPPWNPSQDTGELFF
. TRBV6-2/TRBV6-3 CASSYLLATEAFF
. TRBV15 CATSRDGQGSQPQHF
. TRBV5-1 CASSLGGVAKNIQYF
. TRBV24-1 CATSDLARSNEQFF
. TRBV28 CASSSAASGRRYNEQFF
. TRBV25-1 CASSELAGAAYNEQFF
. TRBV30 CAWSGGGGNEQFF
. TRBV18 CASSLITTSATNEKLFF
. TRBV29-1 CSVMFSGANVLTF
. TRBV28 CASSVPGQGKNEKLFF
. TRBV7-2 CASSLTGGSTNYGYTF
. TRBV5-6 CASSLVMGDAFF
. TRBV28 CASSLYQSNQPQHF
. TRBV27 CASSSAGNHEQYF
once TRBV19 CASSTKPGTRAGYTF
. TRBV5-4 CASSLGLAGGYEQYF
. TRBV11-3 CASSLSLAGPGDEQFF
. TRBV11-2 CASSTGLSNSPLHF
. TRBV6-5 CASSYQKRGRDSPLHF
. TRBV6-5 CASSSQGAINEQFF
. TRBV5-1 CASSLGQGDEQYF
. TRBV9 CASSVGTSGSNEQYF
. TRBV7-8 CASSSDTVGNQPQHF
. TRBV18 CASSLDRGYSPLHF
. TRBV19 CASTSGDANTEAFF
. TRBV6-5 CASSYSLARVNTEAFF
. TRBV9 CASSPKGGKLSPLHF
. TRBV27 CASSTEQGAGLGEQYF
. TRBV28 CASSLFIGGGRADSGREITHEQYF
. TRBV7-2 CASSWTGATDTQYF
. TRBV2 CASSERTFGNQPQHF
. TRBV7-9 CASSSISAGVANEQFF
. TRBV5-1 CASSRGGTGTSGRDEQFF
. TRBV29-1 CTTVGGDGYTF
few TRBV7-2 CASSPGGMYNQPQHF
. TRBV11-1 CASSLGGTGNTIYF
. TRBV12-3/TRBV12-4 CASRPRTDSGYTF
. TRBV4-1 CASSQDSRTGHYEQYF
. TRBV10-3 CAISGGQGVRDYGYTF
. TRBV2 CASSEQGAAGGYTF
. TRBV28 CASSITGSKNIQYF
. TRBV10-3 CAISPHIGGYTF